The 10 T cell receptor beta chains reported below all come from one sample, sequenced in a study of graft-versus-host responses after intestinal transplantation (dated by TCRdb to about 2021). The library was obtained by the immunoSEQ multiplex PCR assay. TCRdb took over this immuneACCESS table, retaining in-frame rearrangements with V and J assigned. Such tables are incomplete; in checked studies, under half of the missing clones stem from an unresolved V gene, and the remainder is unexplained. The sample records approximately 12,000 clones, roughly 80% of which are singletons. 7% to 9.5% of the sample belongs to the ten largest clones. Specimen: PBMCs, collected roughly 300 days after intestinal transplant. All receptors come from a human patient who received an intestinal transplant, so some T cells may come from the graft donor.

The chain employs TRBV25-1 and TRBJ2-3, with 9 bases aligning to TRBD1. V lost 3 bases and J lost 14; bases outside the gene matches: 3. The CDR3 spans 11 residues. The germline V gene encodes CDR1 MGHDK and CDR2 SYGVNS. This CDR3 is CASSDGTGWYF. The DNA for the CDR3 is TGTGCCAGCAGTGACGGGACAGGGTGGTATTTT.

The chain joins TRBV14 to TRBJ1-1; D might be TRBD1 (5 bases). The CDR3 covers 14 residues. V shed 0 bases and J shed 6 bases, with 11 bases lying between them. Germline CDR1 SGHDN, CDR2 FVKESK. The CDR3 is CASSQEERGAEAFF. The CDR3, as DNA: TGTGCCAGCAGCCAAGAAGAGAGGGGCGCTGAAGCTTTCTTT.

This rearrangement joins TRBV4-3 to TRBJ1-4, with 8 nucleotides matching TRBD1. This CDR3 has 14 residues. Germline values: CDR1 LGHNA, CDR2 YSLEER. J gave up 8 bases and V 0 bases, and 2 bases lay outside the gene matches. CDR3 DNA sequence: TGCGCCAGCAGCCAAGACAGGGGGCGGGAAAAACTGTTTTTT. As protein: CASSQDRGREKLFF.

The rearrangement joins TRBV10-1 to TRBJ2-1; the match to TRBD2 covers 12 bases. Per the germline V gene, CDR1 is WNHNN and CDR2 is SYGVQD (reference sequence). This CDR3 comprises 15 residues. The V and J ends lost 4 bases and 9 bases, in that order; junction bases with no gene match: 7. CDR3 sequence reads: CASSGLAGEGGEQFF. For the CDR3, the DNA is TGCGCCAGCAGTGGACTAGCGGGAGAGGGCGGTGAGCAGTTCTTC.

The chain carries TRBV27 and TRBJ2-5; D is uncertain. The germline V gene encodes CDR1 MNHEY and CDR2 SMNVEV (reference sequence). The CDR3 length is 14 residues. V shed 2 bases and J shed 10 bases, with 17 bases lying between them. The chain's CDR3 is CASSLRPYKVNQYF. CDR3 sequence (DNA): TGTGCCAGCAGTTTACGACCCTACAAGGTTAACCAGTACTTC.

The chain carries TRBV6-4 and TRBJ2-2, with 8 bases aligning to TRBD1. J lost 4 bases, V lost 4 bases, and 8 bases had no gene match. There are 16 residues in the CDR3. From germline, CDR1 is MRHNA and CDR2 SNTAGT. CDR3 sequence reads: CASSAATGEGTGELFF. Written as DNA, the CDR3 is TGTGCCAGCAGTGCCGCGACAGGGGAAGGCACCGGGGAGCTGTTTTTT.

This chain connects TRBV7-8 to TRBJ2-1; 11 bases match TRBD2. The CDR3 covers 17 residues. The junction had 7 bases not matched to a gene; V was cut back by 3 bases and J by 3 bases. Germline assignment: CDR1 SGHVS and CDR2 FQNEAQ. Written as DNA, the CDR3 is TGTGCCAGCAGCTTTAAGCTAGCGGGAGGTTTCTACAATGAGCAGTTCTTC. Encoded protein: CASSFKLAGGFYNEQFF.

The sample holds one count of this clone. The V call is TRBV13, the J call TRBJ2-5; D unresolved. The CDR3 covers 11 residues. From germline, CDR1 is PRHDT and CDR2 FYEKMQ (reference sequence). Trimming took 8 bases from V and 4 from J, leaving 8 bases between them. The CDR3 coding sequence is TGTGCCAGCGGGGTAGGAGAGACCCAGTACTTC. Its protein product is CASGVGETQYF.

The chain employs TRBV6-1 and TRBJ1-5, with D tentatively TRBD1 (6 bases). This CDR3 has 16 residues. V was cut by 2 bases and J by 2 bases, with 13 bases left in between. CDR1 MNHNS and CDR2 SASEGT come from the germline V gene. The CDR3 bases are TGTGCCAGCAGTGAATGGGGGGCCAGTGGCAATCAGCCCCAGCATTTT. Amino acids: CASSEWGASGNQPQHF.

The rearrangement joins TRBV6-1 to TRBJ2-2, with D possibly called TRBD1 or TRBD2 (5 bases each). CDR1 MNHNS and CDR2 SASEGT come from the germline V gene. The V end was cut by 4 bases, the J end by 3 bases, with 15 bases between. The CDR3 spans 16 residues. CDR3: CASSVIMGRDTGELFF. The CDR3 DNA reads as TGTGCCAGCAGTGTGATTATGGGGCGGGACACCGGGGAGCTGTTTTTT.